This entry lists 29 T cell receptor beta chains sequenced from one sample in a study of CD8 T cells in Susac syndrome. Reverse transcription of about 0.5 to 1 ug RNA was carried out with random hexamers. TCRdb processed the immunoSEQ multiplex PCR reads anew with MiXCR; each CDR3 protein has one entry. The profile covers around 300,000 distinct CDR3 sequences, with roughly 85% appearing a single time and 0.2% to 0.25% taken by the ten largest. Sequencing was done on a sample of CD8+ T cells from PBMCs. The receptor set was obtained from a human donor with multiple sclerosis.

The chain combines TRBV7-9 with TRBJ2-7, with D hard to call. V lost 4 bases and J lost 3, with 7 bases in between. The V gene's germline CDR1 is SEHNR and CDR2 FQNEAQ (reference sequence). This CDR3 spans 12 amino acids. The CDR3 loop is CASSSPFYEQYF. CDR3 nucleotide sequence: TGTGCCAGCAGCTCCCCCTTCTACGAGCAGTACTTC.

The rearrangement joins TRBV6-1 to TRBJ2-5; TRBD2 agrees at 12 bases. V trimming: 6 bases; J trimming: 4 bases; junction bases outside the gene matches: 9. The length of the CDR3 is 16 residues. The germline V gene has CDR1 MNHNS and CDR2 SASEGT. CDR3 in amino acids: CASSLAGGPLGETQYF. The CDR3, as DNA: TGTGCCAGCAGCCTAGCGGGAGGGCCGTTGGGAGAGACCCAGTACTTC.

This rearrangement joins TRBV4-1 to TRBJ2-2, with 9 bases lining up with TRBD2. V gave up 1 base and J gave up 1 base; unmatched junction bases: 4. Germline V gene lookup returns CDR1 MGHRA and CDR2 YSYEKL. The CDR3 runs 17 residues. The CDR3 coding sequence is TGCGCCAGCAGCCAAGTAGCGGGAGTAGGGAACACCGGGGAGCTGTTTTTT. Protein product: CASSQVAGVGNTGELFF.

This clonotype was counted a few times. J is TRBJ2-5 and V is TRBV4-3; 7 positions match TRBD2. V gave up 0 bases and J gave up 0 bases; unmatched junction bases: 10. This CDR3 has 18 amino acids. Germline CDR1 and CDR2: LGHNA and YSLEER. The CDR3 sequence is CASSQDPSGRGNQETQYF. As DNA, the CDR3 is TGCGCCAGCAGCCAAGACCCCTCGGGGAGGGGCAACCAAGAGACCCAGTACTTC.

The chain is built from TRBV2 and TRBJ2-7; 9 bases line up with TRBD2. With 6 bases clipped from V and 4 bases from J, the junction kept 10 bases outside the gene matches. Germline CDR1 reads SNHLY; CDR2 reads FYNNEI. This CDR3 is built from 15 residues. The CDR3 loop is CASRAQSGRQYEQYF. Written as DNA, the CDR3 is TGTGCCAGCAGGGCGCAAAGCGGGAGGCAGTACGAGCAGTACTTC.

This rearrangement joins TRBV19 to TRBJ2-7; no clear D gene. The CDR3 has 15 amino acids. Germline CDR1 LNHDA, CDR2 SQIVND (reference sequence). V lost 0 bases and J lost 1, with 10 bases in between. The CDR3 DNA sequence: TGTGCCAGTAGTATAGATCAAACGAGATCCTACGAGCAGTACTTC. Its protein is CASSIDQTRSYEQYF.

This chain's CDR3 is CASSPTPVGEQYF. The CDR3 DNA is TGTGCCAGTAGCCCGACACCGGTAGGGGAGCAGTACTTC. This chain joins TRBV19 and TRBJ2-7; D is ambiguous. Germline V lookup: CDR1 LNHDA, CDR2 SQIVND (reference sequence). CDR3 length equals 13 residues. Trimming cost V 6 bases and J 7 bases, with 16 bases left between them.

The genes are TRBV6-5 and TRBJ2-1; 11 bases align to TRBD2. Germline V CDR1 and CDR2: MNHEY, SVGAGI. The CDR3 runs to 18 residues. The V and J ends lost 0 bases and 2 bases, in that order; junction bases with no gene match: 6. The CDR3, as DNA: TGTGCCAGCAGTTACTCGGAGTTTAGCGGGAGGGCCTACAATGAGCAGTTCTTC. As protein: CASSYSEFSGRAYNEQFF.

This clonotype is a singleton in its sample. V is TRBV7-9 and J is TRBJ2-7; D might be TRBD1 or TRBD2, each matching 7 bases. Germline lookup yields CDR1 SEHNR and CDR2 FQNEAQ (reference sequence). The CDR3 runs 16 residues. Trimming cost V 5 bases and J 7 bases, with 24 bases left between them. The CDR3 DNA reads as TGTGCCAGCAGCATCATCGGGGAGGGGGCTACGGAGGAGCAGTACTTC. Translating gives CASSIIGEGATEEQYF.

This clonotype was observed once. This CDR3 reads CASSYGISYNEQFF. CDR3 nucleotides: TGTGCCAGCAGTTACGGGATTTCCTACAATGAGCAGTTCTTC. The chain employs TRBV6-2 or TRBV6-3 and TRBJ2-1; the D is unclear. The CDR3 is 14 residues long. Germline CDR1 MNHEY, CDR2 SVGEGT. Trimming left V 2 bases short and J 1 base short, with 6 bases between.

The chain carries TRBV27 and TRBJ1-5; D is possibly TRBD1 (6 bases). The CDR3 loop spans 14 amino acids. Germline CDR1 and CDR2: MNHEY and SMNVEV (reference sequence). The V end lost 4 bases, the J end lost 0 bases, and 7 bases lay between the germline ends. Written as DNA, the CDR3 is TGTGCCAGCAGTTCGGACAGTAGCAATCAGCCCCAGCATTTT. The encoded protein is CASSSDSSNQPQHF.

The chain combines TRBV7-3 with TRBJ2-7; possibly TRBD1 or TRBD2 for D (6 bases each). The CDR3 spans 15 residues. The V and J ends lost 5 bases and 4 bases respectively, with 18 bases between them. Per the germline V gene, CDR1 is SGHTA and CDR2 is FQGTGA. The DNA of the CDR3 is TGTGCCAGCAGCCCCGGGCCAGGGGAGGTGTACGAGCAGTACTTC. This sequence encodes CASSPGPGEVYEQYF.

CDR3 bases: TGTGCCAGCAGTAACGCCGGGACCGAGCCCACCTACGAGCAGTACTTC. Its translation: CASSNAGTEPTYEQYF. The V and J genes are TRBV6-1 and TRBJ2-7; the D gene could be TRBD1 or TRBD2 (5 bases each). The length of the CDR3 is 16 residues. Germline V lookup: CDR1 MNHNS, CDR2 SASEGT. Trimming took off 5 bases at V and 2 bases at J, with 19 bases between the two ends.

J is TRBJ2-7 and V is TRBV15; D is undetermined. CDR3 length equals 16 residues. Germline assignment: CDR1 LNHNV and CDR2 YYDKDF (reference sequence). V was pared by 3 bases and J by 5 bases, with 20 bases between. CDR3 protein: CATSSIIAGLRDEQYF. CDR3 coding DNA: TGTGCCACCAGCAGTATAATAGCCGGGCTAAGGGACGAGCAGTACTTC.

The V gene is TRBV6-2 or TRBV6-3, the J gene TRBJ2-5; D gene unclear. The CDR3 extends over 11 amino acids. Looked up from germline, CDR1 is MNHEY and CDR2 is SVGEGT. V shed 0 bases and J shed 12 bases, with 8 bases lying between them. The CDR3 protein is CASSYSTLEYF. The CDR3 DNA follows: TGTGCCAGCAGTTACTCGACCCTGGAGTACTTC.

The chain uses TRBV6-1 and TRBJ1-1; D perhaps matches TRBD1 (5 bases). The CDR3 loop spans 13 amino acids. V lost 8 bases and J lost 5, with 15 bases in between. CDR1 is MNHNS, CDR2 SASEGT, per germline. CDR3 in amino acids: CASAIPEGTEAFF. The CDR3 nucleotides are TGTGCCAGCGCTATTCCCGAGGGGACTGAAGCTTTCTTT.

The chain recombines TRBV10-3 with TRBJ2-1; 8 bases agree with TRBD2. Germline CDR1 is ENHRY and CDR2 is SYGVKD. CDR3 length: 17 amino acids. The V gene end was trimmed by 2 bases and the J gene end by 4 bases; junction bases not matched to a gene: 10. The CDR3 DNA reads as TGTGCCATCAGTGAGAACCTTAGCGGGGCTCTTTACAATGAGCAGTTCTTC. Translation gives CAISENLSGALYNEQFF.

The chain recombines TRBV7-9 with TRBJ1-5, with D possibly being TRBD1 (5 bases). The CDR3 spans 13 residues. The V end lost 2 bases, the J end lost 6 bases, and 8 bases lay between the germline ends. Germline CDR1 and CDR2: SEHNR and FQNEAQ (reference sequence). CDR3 DNA sequence: TGTGCCAGCAGCTTAAAGGGGAGTCAGCCCCAGCATTTT. Translated, it gives CASSLKGSQPQHF.

The V call is TRBV3-1, the J call TRBJ2-1; 8 nucleotides match TRBD2. J lost 6 bases, V lost 0 bases, and 7 bases had no gene match. Germline V CDR1 and CDR2: LGHDT, YNNKEL (reference sequence). CDR3 length: 16 amino acids. CDR3 in DNA: TGTGCCAGCAGCCAAGATTCGTCGGGGGGGGCCAATGAGCAGTTCTTC. It codes for CASSQDSSGGANEQFF.

The chain employs TRBV7-8 and TRBJ2-1, with unresolved D. This CDR3 is built from 14 residues. CDR1 SGHVS and CDR2 FQNEAQ come from the germline V gene. Trimming stripped 1 base from V and 3 bases from J, with 7 bases between. CDR3 bases: TGTGCCAGCAGCTTAGACGGCTTCTACAATGAGCAGTTCTTC. Translation: CASSLDGFYNEQFF.

The V and J genes are TRBV7-2 and TRBJ1-2; 7 nucleotides line up with TRBD1. Trimming removed 5 bases from V and 6 bases from J; junction bases left unmatched: 18. The CDR3 loop spans 17 amino acids. Germline V CDR1 and CDR2: SGHTA, FQGNSA. CDR3 nucleotides: TGTGCCAGCAGCCCACACACCCAACAGGGGAGAGTGGATGGCTACACCTTC. Translating gives CASSPHTQQGRVDGYTF.

The rearrangement links TRBV6-2 or TRBV6-3 to TRBJ2-3, with 8 bases lining up with TRBD2. Per the germline V gene, CDR1 is MNHEY and CDR2 is SVGEGT. J gave up 2 bases and V 4 bases, and 2 bases lay outside the gene matches. There are 14 residues in the CDR3. The CDR3, as DNA: TGTGCCAGCAGTTCACTAGCGGTCACAGATACGCAGTATTTT. This codes for CASSSLAVTDTQYF.

The CDR3, as DNA: TGCAGCGTTGTGGGGTCGGATCGTAGTCTCAATGAGCAGTTCTTC. Residues: CSVVGSDRSLNEQFF. The genes are TRBV29-1 and TRBJ2-1; D gene uncertain. Germline CDR1 is SQVTM and CDR2 is ANQGSEA. CDR3 size: 15 residues. V lost 4 bases and J lost 6, with 19 bases in between.

The chain uses TRBV5-1 and TRBJ2-7, with D perhaps given as TRBD1 or TRBD2 (6 bases each). Trimming pared 6 bases from V and 0 bases from J, leaving 16 bases between. The V gene's germline CDR1 is SGHRS and CDR2 YFSETQ. The CDR3 has 15 amino acids. CDR3 in amino acids: CASTGGGDNSYEQYF. In DNA form, the CDR3 reads TGCGCCAGCACCGGGGGCGGCGACAACTCCTACGAGCAGTACTTC. Full variable domain (missing parts from reference TRBV5-1 and TRBJ2-7): KAGVTQTPRYLIKTRGQQVTLSCSPISGHRSVSWYQQTPGQGLQFLFEYFSETQRNKGNFPGRFSGRQFSNSRSEMNVSTLELGDSALYLCASTGGGDNSYEQYFGPGTRLTVT.

This clonotype was detected a few times. Mismatch with germline at one junction end may stem from a read error. The rearrangement joins TRBV6-1 to TRBJ1-1; a possible D gene is TRBD1 (5 bases). This CDR3 comprises 15 residues. Germline values: CDR1 MNHNS, CDR2 SASEGT. CDR3 nucleotide sequence: TGTGCCAGCAATGAATTATCAGGGATGAACACTGAAGCTTTCTTT. It yields the protein CASNELSGMNTEAFF.

V gene TRBV9 combines with J gene TRBJ2-1; D is possibly TRBD1 or TRBD2 (6 bases each). V dropped 4 bases and J dropped 4 bases, with 15 bases sitting between them. The CDR3 consists of 15 residues. Germline loops: CDR1 SGDLS, CDR2 YYNGEE. This chain's CDR3 is CASSPAGHMYNEQFF. In DNA form, the CDR3 reads TGTGCCAGCAGCCCGGCGGGACACATGTACAATGAGCAGTTCTTC.

This chain connects TRBV7-2 to TRBJ2-7; possible D gene TRBD2, 5 bases. V dropped 5 bases and J dropped 4 bases, with 15 bases sitting between them. The CDR3 contains 14 residues. Germline CDR1 and CDR2: SGHTA and FQGNSA. CDR3 in amino acids: CASSPLGGPYEQYF. The CDR3 DNA reads as TGTGCCAGCAGCCCGCTCGGCGGGCCGTACGAGCAGTACTTC.

The gene calls are TRBV30 and TRBJ2-2; D is uncertain. This CDR3 is 12 amino acids long. Trimming took off 4 bases at V and 4 bases at J, with 7 bases between the two ends. CDR1 GTSNPN and CDR2 SVGIG come from the germline V gene (reference sequence). The CDR3 DNA reads as TGTGCCTGGATGGTCGGCACCGGGGAGCTGTTTTTT. It yields the protein CAWMVGTGELFF.

The chain uses TRBV5-1 and TRBJ2-3; TRBD2 agrees at 9 bases. The germline gives CDR1 SGHRS, CDR2 YFSETQ. V was clipped by 0 bases and J by 0 bases; unmatched bases: 14. CDR3 length: 20 amino acids. Here the CDR3 reads CASSLAASLAGGPSTDTQYF. The CDR3 bases are TGCGCCAGCAGCTTGGCCGCGAGCCTTGCGGGAGGGCCGAGCACAGATACGCAGTATTTT.